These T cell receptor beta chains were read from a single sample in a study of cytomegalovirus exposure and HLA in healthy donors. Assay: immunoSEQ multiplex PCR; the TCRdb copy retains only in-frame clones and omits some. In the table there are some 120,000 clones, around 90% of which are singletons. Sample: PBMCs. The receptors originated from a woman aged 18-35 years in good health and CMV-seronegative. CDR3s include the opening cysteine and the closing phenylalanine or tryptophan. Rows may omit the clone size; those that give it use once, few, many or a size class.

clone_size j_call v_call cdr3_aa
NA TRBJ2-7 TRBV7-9 CASSLSQGGEQYF
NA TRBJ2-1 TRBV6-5 CASTPGTSATREQFF
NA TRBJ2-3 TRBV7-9 CASTHPELAGTQYF
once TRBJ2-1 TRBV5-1 CASSLGLAATEHNEQFF
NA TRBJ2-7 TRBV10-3 CAISVGQGSFEQYF
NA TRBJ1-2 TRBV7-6 CASSPRGGQEVYGYTF
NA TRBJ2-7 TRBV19 CASSISRGINEQYF
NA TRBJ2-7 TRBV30 CAWSNRGSAEQYF
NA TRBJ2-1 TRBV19 CASRTDRGVNNEQFF
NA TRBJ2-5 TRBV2 CASSWDRAETQYF
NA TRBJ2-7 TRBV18 CASSPTGKGSEQYF
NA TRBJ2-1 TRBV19 CASSIVQGTTYNEQFF
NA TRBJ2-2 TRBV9 CASSGGRANTGELFF
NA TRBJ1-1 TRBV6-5 CASSPDRGGNTEAFF
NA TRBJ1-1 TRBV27 CASSPRDSRNTEAFF
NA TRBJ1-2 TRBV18 CASSPSDSNYGYTF
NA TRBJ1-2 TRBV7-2 CASSPIQGAGGYTF
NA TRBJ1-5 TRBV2 CASSDRGYSNQPQHF
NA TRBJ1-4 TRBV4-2 CASSQGQGGEKLFF
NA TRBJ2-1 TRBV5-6 CASSLAAGRRDEQFF
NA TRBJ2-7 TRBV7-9 CASSPFPGLADKSSYEQYF
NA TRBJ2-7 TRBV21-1 CASNLIAGFVHEQYF
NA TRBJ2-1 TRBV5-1 CASSLVLAGGGAYNEQFF
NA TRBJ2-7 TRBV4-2 CASSQDSGQGTDEQYF
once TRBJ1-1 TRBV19 CASSIDPGKGTEAFF
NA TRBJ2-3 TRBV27 CASSSRGLADTQYF
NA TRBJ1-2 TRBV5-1 CASRVRVVDGYTF
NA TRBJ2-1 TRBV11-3 CASSPGTGGFNEQFF
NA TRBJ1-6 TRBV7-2 CASSLARDNSPLHF
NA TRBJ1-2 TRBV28 CANYDRGNYGYTF
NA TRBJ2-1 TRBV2 CASEGSVGTGVNEQFF
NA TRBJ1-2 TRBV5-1 CASSLLGAESSLSGYTF
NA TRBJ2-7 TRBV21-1 CASNYRGEKDEQYF
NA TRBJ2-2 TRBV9 CASSVGLAGSTNTGELFF
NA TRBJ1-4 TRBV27 CASSSRFRDRDEKLFF
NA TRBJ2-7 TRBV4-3 CASSQVARVSSYEQYF
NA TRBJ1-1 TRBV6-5 CASSRRTGHTEAFF
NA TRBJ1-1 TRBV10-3 CAIRQGQNTEAFF
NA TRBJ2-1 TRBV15 CATSREGGRDYYNEQFF
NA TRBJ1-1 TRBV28 CASTPGTEAFF
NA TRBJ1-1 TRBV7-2 CASSPGDRKNTEAFF
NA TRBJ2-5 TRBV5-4 CASRTQDSQETQYF
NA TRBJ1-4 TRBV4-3 CASSQGQGLNEKLFF
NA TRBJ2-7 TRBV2 CASSNPKQTGSLSYEQYF
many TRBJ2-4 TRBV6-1 CASSETDRNIQYF
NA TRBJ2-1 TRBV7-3 CASSSEGQPYNEQFF
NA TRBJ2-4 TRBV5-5 CASSPWGGLNDKNIQYF
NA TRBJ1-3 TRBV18 CASSPVQGSGNTIYF
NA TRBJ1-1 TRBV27 CASSLIGRTRHTEAFF
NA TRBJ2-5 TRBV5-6 CASSLLDRDQETQYF
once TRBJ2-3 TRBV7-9 CASMPPGVSTDTQYF
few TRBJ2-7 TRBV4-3 CASSLLRTGYYEQYF
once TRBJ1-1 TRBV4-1 CASSQALFGRTEAFF
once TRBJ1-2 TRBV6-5 CASSRSRGANYGYTF
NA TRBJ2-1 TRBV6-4 CASSRTSAVVDEQFF
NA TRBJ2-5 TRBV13 CASSRTQQGQETQYF
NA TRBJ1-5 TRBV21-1 CASSSREGHPFDFTQHF